These T cell receptor beta chains were read from a single sample in a study of CD8 T cells in Susac syndrome. Via MiXCR, TCRdb re-called the immunoSEQ multiplex PCR reads, giving one row per CDR3 protein. This table has approximately 25,000 distinct CDR3 sequences, about 94% appearing once. The sample was CD8+ T cells from PBMCs. These receptors all stem from a human donor with Susac syndrome. Each CDR3 is given with its conserved first and last residue.

V gene: TRBV7-9
J gene: TRBJ1-4
CDR3 protein: CASSDVPENYEKLFF

V gene: TRBV13
J gene: TRBJ2-3
CDR3 protein: CASSSRGLAGGDTQYF

V gene: TRBV12-3/TRBV12-4
J gene: TRBJ2-5
CDR3 protein: CASSFWGGEETQYF

V gene: TRBV29-1
J gene: TRBJ2-1
CDR3 protein: CSVEGIQNHYNEQFF

V gene: TRBV20-1
J gene: TRBJ1-4
CDR3 protein: CSARDIVRAGREKLFF

V gene: TRBV5-6
J gene: TRBJ2-5
CDR3 protein: CASSSGRLRSTETQYF

V gene: TRBV20-1
J gene: TRBJ2-7
CDR3 protein: CSARDRTSGYEQYF

V gene: TRBV6-5
J gene: TRBJ2-5
CDR3 protein: CASSPHQETQYF

V gene: TRBV4-1
J gene: TRBJ2-1
CDR3 protein: CASRLDRGLDNEQFF

V gene: TRBV5-1
J gene: TRBJ1-1
CDR3 protein: CASSAGTVGMNTEAFF

V gene: TRBV12-3/TRBV12-4
J gene: TRBJ1-6
CDR3 protein: CASNGKIGSYNSPLHF

V gene: TRBV13
J gene: TRBJ2-2
CDR3 protein: CASSLAGTGELFF

V gene: TRBV28
J gene: TRBJ2-2
CDR3 protein: CASSSIEAGSGELFF

V gene: TRBV11-2
J gene: TRBJ1-1
CDR3 protein: CASSFHNTEAFF

V gene: TRBV2
J gene: TRBJ2-7
CDR3 protein: CASGASGLRKEQYF

V gene: TRBV7-3
J gene: TRBJ2-3
CDR3 protein: CASSLLGAGTDTQYF

V gene: TRBV28
J gene: TRBJ1-1
CDR3 protein: CASSLPEYREMNTEAFF

V gene: TRBV28
J gene: TRBJ1-1
CDR3 protein: CASIWGASLENTEAFF

V gene: TRBV4-1
J gene: TRBJ2-5
CDR3 protein: CASSLDRSQETQYF

V gene: TRBV7-9
J gene: TRBJ1-2
CDR3 protein: CASSFPGQGYGYTF

V gene: TRBV27
J gene: TRBJ1-5
CDR3 protein: CASSPIPGTARNQPQHF

V gene: TRBV7-2
J gene: TRBJ2-5
CDR3 protein: CASSSRLAWETQYF

V gene: TRBV28
J gene: TRBJ2-3
CDR3 protein: CAGSLFTSGGATDTQYF

V gene: TRBV5-4
J gene: TRBJ2-7
CDR3 protein: CASSLATGLYEQYF

V gene: TRBV5-1
J gene: TRBJ2-2
CDR3 protein: CTSSDTGGSGELFF

V gene: TRBV6-2/TRBV6-3
J gene: TRBJ2-1
CDR3 protein: CASSSLQGDLYNEQFF

V gene: TRBV15
J gene: TRBJ2-2
CDR3 protein: CATSTIGGLGELFF

V gene: TRBV2
J gene: TRBJ1-5
CDR3 protein: CASTEDRGQPQHF

V gene: TRBV28
J gene: TRBJ1-5
CDR3 protein: CASRGNSNQPQHF

V gene: TRBV24-1
J gene: TRBJ2-7
CDR3 protein: CATSDENTNEQYF

V gene: TRBV27
J gene: TRBJ2-1
CDR3 protein: CASSLWPGQGINEQFF

V gene: TRBV11-3
J gene: TRBJ2-7
CDR3 protein: CASSLERWDSPYEQYF

V gene: TRBV5-8
J gene: TRBJ1-6
CDR3 protein: CASSLDGQNNSPLHF

V gene: TRBV13
J gene: TRBJ2-7
CDR3 protein: CASSLVSTAYEQYF

V gene: TRBV5-6
J gene: TRBJ2-3
CDR3 protein: CASSLDPGDTQYF

V gene: TRBV7-8
J gene: TRBJ2-7
CDR3 protein: CASSLASLAGDVQYF

V gene: TRBV13
J gene: TRBJ2-7
CDR3 protein: CASSWDRGYEQYF

V gene: TRBV5-1
J gene: TRBJ2-3
CDR3 protein: CASSSGLTTDTQYF

V gene: TRBV24-1
J gene: TRBJ2-1
CDR3 protein: CATSGDSRFDNEQFF

V gene: TRBV7-8
J gene: TRBJ2-1
CDR3 protein: CASSLAGYRTDEQFF

V gene: TRBV7-4
J gene: TRBJ2-3
CDR3 protein: CASSSSLGGAGTDTQYF

V gene: TRBV6-5
J gene: TRBJ1-2
CDR3 protein: CASSYAAWWGYTF

V gene: TRBV28
J gene: TRBJ2-3
CDR3 protein: CASSAARLAGGLLKTDTQYF

V gene: TRBV2
J gene: TRBJ1-4
CDR3 protein: CASIPRDSGNEKLFF

V gene: TRBV28
J gene: TRBJ1-3
CDR3 protein: CASMDRGFGNTIYF

V gene: TRBV12-3/TRBV12-4
J gene: TRBJ2-1
CDR3 protein: CASRWDRALGEQFF

V gene: TRBV5-1
J gene: TRBJ2-1
CDR3 protein: CASSVDRGFYNEQFF

V gene: TRBV4-3
J gene: TRBJ1-6
CDR3 protein: CASSQDPDSNSPLHF

V gene: TRBV14
J gene: TRBJ2-5
CDR3 protein: CASSHGQVGATTQYF

V gene: TRBV19
J gene: TRBJ1-1
CDR3 protein: CASSIEGTGEEAFF

V gene: TRBV7-9
J gene: TRBJ2-7
CDR3 protein: CASSLGGGQEQYF

V gene: TRBV4-3
J gene: TRBJ1-5
CDR3 protein: CASSQLLGGANQPQHF

V gene: TRBV6-2/TRBV6-3
J gene: TRBJ2-7
CDR3 protein: CASSYGFAYEQYF

V gene: TRBV28
J gene: TRBJ2-4
CDR3 protein: CASSLYSSGLAKNIQYF